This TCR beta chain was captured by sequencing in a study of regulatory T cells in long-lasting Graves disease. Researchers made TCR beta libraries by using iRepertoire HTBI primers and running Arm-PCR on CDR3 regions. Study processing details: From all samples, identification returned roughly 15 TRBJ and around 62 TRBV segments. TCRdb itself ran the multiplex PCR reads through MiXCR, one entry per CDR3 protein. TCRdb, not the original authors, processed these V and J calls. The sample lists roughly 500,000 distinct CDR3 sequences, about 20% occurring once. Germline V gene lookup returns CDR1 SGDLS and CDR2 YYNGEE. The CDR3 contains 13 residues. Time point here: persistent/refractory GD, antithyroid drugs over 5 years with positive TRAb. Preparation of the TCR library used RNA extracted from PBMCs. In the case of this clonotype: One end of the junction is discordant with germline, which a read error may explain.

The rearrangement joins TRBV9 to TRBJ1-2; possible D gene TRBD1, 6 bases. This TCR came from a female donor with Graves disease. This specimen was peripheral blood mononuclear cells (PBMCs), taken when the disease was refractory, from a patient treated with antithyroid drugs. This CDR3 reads CASSQGTNYGYAF. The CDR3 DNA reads TGTGCCAGCAGTCAGGGGACTAACTATGGCTACGCCTTC.